The 3 T cell receptor beta chains presented below share a single source sample, sequenced in a study of early T cells in non-severe SARS-CoV-2 infection. TCRdb ran MiXCR on the 5' RACE reads and lists one entry per CDR3 protein. The table records under 45,000 distinct CDR3 sequences, approximately 8% of them present only once. The sample consisted of whole blood, taken at baseline. These receptors were taken from an adult who was a healthcare worker with PCR-confirmed SARS-CoV-2 infection or an uninfected control (not recorded which).

In its sample, this clonotype was seen many times. This chain uses TRBV20-1 with TRBJ2-1; 13 nucleotides align to TRBD2. Germline values: CDR1 DFQATT, CDR2 SNEGSKA (reference sequence). This CDR3 region has 14 residues. The ends lost 6 bases at V and 7 bases at J; junction bases unmatched: 6. The CDR3 reads CSALTSGGKNEQFF. DNA for the CDR3: TGCAGTGCCCTGACTAGCGGGGGGAAGAATGAGCAGTTCTTC.

This clonotype has a count of ten or more. This sequence joins TRBV27 and TRBJ2-7; TRBD1 aligns across 11 bases. CDR3 length: 15 amino acids. V lost 5 bases and J lost 6; bases outside the gene matches: 9. Germline V CDR1 and CDR2: MNHEY, SMNVEV (reference sequence). CDR3 DNA sequence: TGTGCCAGCAGTATAACCCAGGGACAGGGGGGCGAGCAGTACTTC. This codes for CASSITQGQGGEQYF.

The chain is built from TRBV15 and TRBJ1-1, with D maybe TRBD1 (5 bases). V was clipped by 0 bases and J by 8 bases, with 16 bases between them. Germline CDR1 is LNHNV and CDR2 is YYDKDF (reference sequence). The CDR3 loop spans 15 amino acids. Written as DNA, the CDR3 is TGTGCCACCAGCAGAGACCGTGGGAACTGGGGCGAAGCTTTCTTT. It translates to CATSRDRGNWGEAFF. The whole variable domain, remainder taken from reference TRBV15 and TRBJ1-1, is DAMVIQNPRYQVTQFGKPVTLSCSQTLNHNVMYWYQQKSSQAPKLLFHYYDKDFNNEADTPDNFQSRRPNTSFCFLDIRSPGLGDTAMYLCATSRDRGNWGEAFFGQGTRLTVV.